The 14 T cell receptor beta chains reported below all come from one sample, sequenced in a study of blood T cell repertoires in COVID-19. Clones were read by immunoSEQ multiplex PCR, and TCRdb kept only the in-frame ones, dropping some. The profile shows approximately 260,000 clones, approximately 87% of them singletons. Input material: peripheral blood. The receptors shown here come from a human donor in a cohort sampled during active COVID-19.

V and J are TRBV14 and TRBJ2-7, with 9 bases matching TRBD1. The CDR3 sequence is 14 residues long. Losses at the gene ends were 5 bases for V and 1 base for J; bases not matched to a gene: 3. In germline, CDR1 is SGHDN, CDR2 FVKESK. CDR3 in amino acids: CASSSGQGSYEQYF. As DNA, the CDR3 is TGTGCCAGCAGCTCGGGACAGGGTTCCTACGAGCAGTACTTC.

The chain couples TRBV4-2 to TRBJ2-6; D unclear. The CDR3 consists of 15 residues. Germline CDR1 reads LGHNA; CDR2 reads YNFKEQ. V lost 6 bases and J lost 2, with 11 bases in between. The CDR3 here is CASSQPGAGANVLTF. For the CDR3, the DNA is TGTGCCAGCAGTCAGCCCGGAGCTGGGGCCAACGTCCTGACTTTC.

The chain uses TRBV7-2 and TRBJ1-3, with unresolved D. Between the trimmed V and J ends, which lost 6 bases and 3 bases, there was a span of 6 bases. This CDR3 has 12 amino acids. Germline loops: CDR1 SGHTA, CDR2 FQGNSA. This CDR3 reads CASRGGGNTIYF. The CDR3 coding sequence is TGTGCCAGCAGGGGAGGTGGAAACACCATATATTTT.

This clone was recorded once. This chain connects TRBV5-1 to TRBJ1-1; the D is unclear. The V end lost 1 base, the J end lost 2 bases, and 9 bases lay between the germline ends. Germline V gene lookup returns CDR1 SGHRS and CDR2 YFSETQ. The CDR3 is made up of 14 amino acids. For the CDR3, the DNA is TGCGCCAGCAGCTTGTTCGGGAAAAACACTGAAGCTTTCTTT. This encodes CASSLFGKNTEAFF.

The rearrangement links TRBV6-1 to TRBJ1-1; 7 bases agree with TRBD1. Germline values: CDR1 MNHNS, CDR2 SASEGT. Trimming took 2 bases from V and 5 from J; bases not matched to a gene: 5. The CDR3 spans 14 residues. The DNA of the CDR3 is TGTGCCAGCAGTGAAAACAGGGGAAGAACTGAAGCTTTCTTT. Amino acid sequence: CASSENRGRTEAFF.

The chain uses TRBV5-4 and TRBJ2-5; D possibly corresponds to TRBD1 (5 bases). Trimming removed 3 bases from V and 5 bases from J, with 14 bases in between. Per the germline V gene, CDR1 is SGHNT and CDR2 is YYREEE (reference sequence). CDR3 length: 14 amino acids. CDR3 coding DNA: TGTGCCAGCAGCTCTGGGGCTAGTGCCGAGACCCAGTACTTC. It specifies CASSSGASAETQYF.

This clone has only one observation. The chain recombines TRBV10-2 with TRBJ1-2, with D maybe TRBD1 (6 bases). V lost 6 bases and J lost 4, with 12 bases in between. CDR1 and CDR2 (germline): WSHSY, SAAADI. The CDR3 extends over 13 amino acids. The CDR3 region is CASRWGGLYGYTF. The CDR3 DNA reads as TGCGCCAGCAGGTGGGGGGGCCTCTATGGCTACACCTTC.

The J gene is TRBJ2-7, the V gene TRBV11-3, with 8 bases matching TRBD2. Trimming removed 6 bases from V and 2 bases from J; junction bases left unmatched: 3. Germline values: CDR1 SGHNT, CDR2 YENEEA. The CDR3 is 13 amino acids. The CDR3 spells CASSAGLAYEQYF. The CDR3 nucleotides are TGTGCCAGCAGTGCGGGACTAGCCTACGAGCAGTACTTC.

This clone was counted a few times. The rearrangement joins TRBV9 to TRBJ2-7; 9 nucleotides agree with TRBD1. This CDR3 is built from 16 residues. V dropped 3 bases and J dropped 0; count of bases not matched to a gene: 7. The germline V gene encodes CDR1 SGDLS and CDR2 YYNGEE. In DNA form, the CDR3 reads TGTGCCAGCAGCGGAACAGGGGGCCCTGACTCCTACGAGCAGTACTTC. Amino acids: CASSGTGGPDSYEQYF.

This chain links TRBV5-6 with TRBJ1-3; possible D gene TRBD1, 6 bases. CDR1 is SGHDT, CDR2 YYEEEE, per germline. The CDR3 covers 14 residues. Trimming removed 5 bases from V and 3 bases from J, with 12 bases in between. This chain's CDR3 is CASRETGSGNTIYF. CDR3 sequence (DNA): TGTGCCAGCAGAGAAACAGGGAGTGGAAACACCATATATTTT.

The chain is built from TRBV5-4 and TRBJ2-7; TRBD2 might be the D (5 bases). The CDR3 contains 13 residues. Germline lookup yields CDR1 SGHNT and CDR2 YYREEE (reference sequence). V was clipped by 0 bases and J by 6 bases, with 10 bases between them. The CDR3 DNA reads TGTGCCAGCAGCTTGGTAGGAGGTTCCGAGCAGTACTTC. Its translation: CASSLVGGSEQYF.

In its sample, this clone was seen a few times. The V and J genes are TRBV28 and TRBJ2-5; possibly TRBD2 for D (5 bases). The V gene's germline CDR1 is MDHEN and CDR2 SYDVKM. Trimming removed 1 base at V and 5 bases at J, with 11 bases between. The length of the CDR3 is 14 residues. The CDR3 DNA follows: TGTGCCAGCAGTTTATTTCGGGGATCGGAGACCCAGTACTTC. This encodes CASSLFRGSETQYF.

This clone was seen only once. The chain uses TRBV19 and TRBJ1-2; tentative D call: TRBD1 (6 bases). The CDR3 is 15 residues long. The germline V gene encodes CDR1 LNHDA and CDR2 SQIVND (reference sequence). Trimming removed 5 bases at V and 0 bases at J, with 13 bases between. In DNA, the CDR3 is TGTGCCAGTAGTCCGATACAGGGACCTAACTATGGCTACACCTTC. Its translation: CASSPIQGPNYGYTF.

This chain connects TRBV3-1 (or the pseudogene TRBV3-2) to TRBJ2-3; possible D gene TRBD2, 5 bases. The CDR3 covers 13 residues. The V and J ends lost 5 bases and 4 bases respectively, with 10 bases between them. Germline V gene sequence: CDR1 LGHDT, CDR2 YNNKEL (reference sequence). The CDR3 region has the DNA TGTGCCAGCAGCAGCCTAGCAGCAGATACGCAGTATTTT. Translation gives CASSSLAADTQYF.